The TCR beta chain described here comes from a study of early T cells in non-severe SARS-CoV-2 infection. Looking at the study overall: From unsorted whole blood, bulk RNA was sequenced, and the chains remained unpaired. Overall study findings and caveats: Missing private and CD4 specificities, VDJdb matching favored anti-spike CD8 responses.

This clonotype was recorded at least ten times. Antigen: not known. CDR3 length: 11 amino acids. Germline V gene data show CDR1 as SQVTM and CDR2 as ANQGSEA. V shed 8 bases and J shed 6 bases, with 11 bases lying between them. Individual cDNA molecules each received unique molecular identifiers attached to them. TCRdb re-called the 5' RACE reads with MiXCR, one entry per CDR3 protein. The profile covers about 25,000 distinct CDR3 sequences, with 4.5% to 7% appearing a single time and 2% to 3% taken by the ten largest. This sequence joins TRBV29-1 and TRBJ2-1; D is possibly TRBD1 (5 bases). The sequencing sample was made of whole blood. The TCR originated in an adult who was a healthcare worker with PCR-confirmed SARS-CoV-2 infection or an uninfected control (not recorded which). The CDR3 nucleotides read TGCAGCTTCTCACAGGTCAATGAGCAGTTCTTC. Translation gives CSFSQVNEQFF.